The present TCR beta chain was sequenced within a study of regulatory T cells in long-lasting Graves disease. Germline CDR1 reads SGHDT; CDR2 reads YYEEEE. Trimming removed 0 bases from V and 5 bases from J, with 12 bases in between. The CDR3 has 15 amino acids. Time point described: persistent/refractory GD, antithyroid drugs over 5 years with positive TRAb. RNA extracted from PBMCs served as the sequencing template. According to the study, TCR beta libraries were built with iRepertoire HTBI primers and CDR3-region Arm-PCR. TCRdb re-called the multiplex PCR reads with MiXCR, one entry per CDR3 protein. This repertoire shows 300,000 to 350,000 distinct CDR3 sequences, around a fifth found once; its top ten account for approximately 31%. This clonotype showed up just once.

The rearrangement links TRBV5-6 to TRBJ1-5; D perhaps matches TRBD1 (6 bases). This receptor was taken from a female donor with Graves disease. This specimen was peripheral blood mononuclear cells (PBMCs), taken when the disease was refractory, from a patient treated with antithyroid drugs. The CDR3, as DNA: TGTGCCAGCAGCTTGGGGGGCAGGGGTCATCAGCCCCAGCATTTT. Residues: CASSLGGRGHQPQHF.